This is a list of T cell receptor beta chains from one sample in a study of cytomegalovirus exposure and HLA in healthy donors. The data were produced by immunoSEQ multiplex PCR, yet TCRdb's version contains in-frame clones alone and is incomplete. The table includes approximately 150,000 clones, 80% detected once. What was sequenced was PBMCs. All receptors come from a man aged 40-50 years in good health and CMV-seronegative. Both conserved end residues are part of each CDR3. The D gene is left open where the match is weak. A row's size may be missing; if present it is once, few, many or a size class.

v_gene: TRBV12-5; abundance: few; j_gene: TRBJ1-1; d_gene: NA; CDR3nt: TGTGCTAGTGGTTTGGGAGGGATCAACATGGGAGCTTTCTTT; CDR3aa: CASGLGGINMGAFF
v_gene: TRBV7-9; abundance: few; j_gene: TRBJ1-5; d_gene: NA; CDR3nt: TGTGCCAGCAGCTTAGCGGGGGGAATAGGGGAGCCCCAGCATTTT; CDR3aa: CASSLAGGIGEPQHF
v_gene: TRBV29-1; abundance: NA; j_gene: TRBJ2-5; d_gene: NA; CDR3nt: TGCAGCGTTGAAGCGGGGGTTGAGACCCAGTACTTC; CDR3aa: CSVEAGVETQYF
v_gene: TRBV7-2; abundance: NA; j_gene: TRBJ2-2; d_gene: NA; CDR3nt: TGTGCCAGCAGCTTCGGGGGGCTTGGCGGGGAGCTGTTTTTT; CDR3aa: CASSFGGLGGELFF
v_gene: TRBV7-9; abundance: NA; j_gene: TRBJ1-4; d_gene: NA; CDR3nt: TGTTCCAGCAGCTTAGAGCCTTCAACTAATGAAAAACTGTTTTTT; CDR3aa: CSSSLEPSTNEKLFF
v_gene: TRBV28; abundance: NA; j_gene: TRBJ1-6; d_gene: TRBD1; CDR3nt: TGTGCCAGCCAGCGACAGGGCACTCGAGGGGATTCCCTCCACTTT; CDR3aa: CASQRQGTRGDSLHF
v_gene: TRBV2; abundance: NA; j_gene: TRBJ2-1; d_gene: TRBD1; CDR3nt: TGTGCCAGCAGGGATACAGGGGGAGACTACAATGAGCAGTTCTTC; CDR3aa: CASRDTGGDYNEQFF
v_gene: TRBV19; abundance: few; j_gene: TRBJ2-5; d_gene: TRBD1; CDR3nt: TGTGCCAGTAGGGGACAGGGGTACCAAGAGACCCAGTACTTC; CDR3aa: CASRGQGYQETQYF
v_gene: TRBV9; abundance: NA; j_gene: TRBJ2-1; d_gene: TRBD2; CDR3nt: TGTGCCAGCAGCGTAGCCCCCCAAGCGGGGGGAGGGAATGAGCAGTTCTTC; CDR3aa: CASSVAPQAGGGNEQFF
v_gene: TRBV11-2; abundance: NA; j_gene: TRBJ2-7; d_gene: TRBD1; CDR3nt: TGTGCCAGCAGCTGGGACAGGAACTACGAGCAGTACTTC; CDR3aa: CASSWDRNYEQYF
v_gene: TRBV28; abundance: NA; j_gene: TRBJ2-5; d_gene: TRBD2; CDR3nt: TGTGCCAGCAGTTTATACGGTAGCGGGGGAACGGGGACCCAGTACTTC; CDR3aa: CASSLYGSGGTGTQYF
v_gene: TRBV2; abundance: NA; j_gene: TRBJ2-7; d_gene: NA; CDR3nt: TGTGCCAGCATACAGGTCCAGGTCCCCTACGAGCAGTACTTC; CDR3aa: CASIQVQVPYEQYF
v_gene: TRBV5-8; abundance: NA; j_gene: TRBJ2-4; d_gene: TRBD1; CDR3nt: TGTGCCAGCAGCTGGACAGGGGGAACCAAAAACATTCAGTACTTC; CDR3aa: CASSWTGGTKNIQYF
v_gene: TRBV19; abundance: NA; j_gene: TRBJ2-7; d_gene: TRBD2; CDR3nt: TGTGCCAGTAGTATTTATGCGGGGGGGTTCGACGAGCAGTACTTC; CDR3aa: CASSIYAGGFDEQYF
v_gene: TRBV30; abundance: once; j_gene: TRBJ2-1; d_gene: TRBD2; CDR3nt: TGTGCCTCAACCGGACTAGCGGGACTTTACAATGAGCAGTTCTTC; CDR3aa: CASTGLAGLYNEQFF
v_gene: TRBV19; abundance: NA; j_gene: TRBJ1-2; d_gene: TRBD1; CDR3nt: TGTGCCAGTAGTATTTGGAGGTCAGGGGGCTATGGCTACACCTTC; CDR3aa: CASSIWRSGGYGYTF
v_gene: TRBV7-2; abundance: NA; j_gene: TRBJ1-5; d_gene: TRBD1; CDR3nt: TGTGCCAGCAGCTTACCCGGACAGGGCAATCAGCCCCAGCATTTT; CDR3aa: CASSLPGQGNQPQHF
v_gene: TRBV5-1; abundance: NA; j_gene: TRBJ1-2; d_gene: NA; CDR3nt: TGCGCCAGCAGCTTACAGGGAGAATGGAACTATGGCTACACCTTC; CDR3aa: CASSLQGEWNYGYTF
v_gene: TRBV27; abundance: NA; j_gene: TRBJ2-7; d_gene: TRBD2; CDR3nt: TGTGCCAGCAGCTCCCTGAGCGGGGGGGCCTACGAGCAGTACTTC; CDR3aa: CASSSLSGGAYEQYF
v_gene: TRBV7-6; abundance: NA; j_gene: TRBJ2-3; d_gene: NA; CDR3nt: TGTGCCAGCAGCTTAGTGGCAGGGACGCAGTATTTT; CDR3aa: CASSLVAGTQYF
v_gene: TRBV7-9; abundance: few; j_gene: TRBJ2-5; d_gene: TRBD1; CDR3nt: TGTGCCAGCAGCTCGGAGGGGACAGGGGGACTTCAAGAGACCCAGTACTTC; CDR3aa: CASSSEGTGGLQETQYF
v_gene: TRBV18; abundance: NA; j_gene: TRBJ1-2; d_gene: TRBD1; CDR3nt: TGTGCCAGCTCATCGGTACAGGGGGCAAATGGCTACACCTTC; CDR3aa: CASSSVQGANGYTF
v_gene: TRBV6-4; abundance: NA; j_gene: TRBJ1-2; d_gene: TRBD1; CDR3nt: TGTGCCAGCAGTGGACAGGGGGATGGCTACACCTTC; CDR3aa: CASSGQGDGYTF
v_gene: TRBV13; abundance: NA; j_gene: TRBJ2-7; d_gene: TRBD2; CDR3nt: TGTGCCAGCAGCTTCGCTAGCGGGGCGGGTTACGAGCAGTACTTC; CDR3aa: CASSFASGAGYEQYF
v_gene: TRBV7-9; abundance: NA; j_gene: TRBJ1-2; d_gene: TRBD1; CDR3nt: TGTGCCAGCAGCTTAGAGACAGGGGTATATGGCTACACCTTC; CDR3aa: CASSLETGVYGYTF
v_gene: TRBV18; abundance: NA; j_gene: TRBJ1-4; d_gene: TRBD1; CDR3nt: TGTGCCAGCTCACCACCGGGACAGGGAAATGAAAAACTGTTTTTT; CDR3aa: CASSPPGQGNEKLFF
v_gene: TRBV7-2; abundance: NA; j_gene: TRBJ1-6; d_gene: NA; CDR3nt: TGTGCCAGCAGCTCCCAGGTAACAGGGAGCTCCTATAATTCACCCCTCCACTTT; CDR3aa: CASSSQVTGSSYNSPLHF
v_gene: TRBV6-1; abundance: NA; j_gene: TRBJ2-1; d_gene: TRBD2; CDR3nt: TGTGCCAGCAGTGAACTAGCGGGGGGGTACAATGAGCAGTTCTTC; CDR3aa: CASSELAGGYNEQFF
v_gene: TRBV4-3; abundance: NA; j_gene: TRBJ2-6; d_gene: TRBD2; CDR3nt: TGCGCCAGCAGCCAAGACCCTAGGGGAGGGTCTGGGGCCAACGTCCTGACTTTC; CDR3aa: CASSQDPRGGSGANVLTF
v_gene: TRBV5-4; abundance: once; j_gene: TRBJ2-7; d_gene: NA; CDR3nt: TGTGCCAGCAGCTCAAGACGGACTCCCAACGAGCAGTACTTC; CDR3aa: CASSSRRTPNEQYF
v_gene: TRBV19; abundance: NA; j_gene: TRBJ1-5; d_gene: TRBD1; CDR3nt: TGTGCCAGTAGTAGAAACAGGGGGAATCAGCCCCAGCATTTT; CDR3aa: CASSRNRGNQPQHF
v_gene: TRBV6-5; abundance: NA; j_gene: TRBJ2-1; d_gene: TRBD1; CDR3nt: TGTGCCAGCAGTAACTCACAGGGGACTGAGCAGTTCTTC; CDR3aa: CASSNSQGTEQFF
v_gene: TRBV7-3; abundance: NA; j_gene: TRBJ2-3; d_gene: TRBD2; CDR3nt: TGTGCCAGCAGCTTAAGGTCGGCTAGCGGGGAAACAGATACGCAGTATTTT; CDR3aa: CASSLRSASGETDTQYF
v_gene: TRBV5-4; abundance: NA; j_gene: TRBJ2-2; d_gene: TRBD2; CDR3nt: TGTGCCAGCAGCCCTCCTGGACTAGCGGGTAGGGACACCGGGGAGCTGTTTTTT; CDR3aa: CASSPPGLAGRDTGELFF
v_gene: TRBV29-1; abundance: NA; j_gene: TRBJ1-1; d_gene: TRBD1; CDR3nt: TGCAGCGTGTATAGGGACAGTCGGACTGAAGCTTTCTTT; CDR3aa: CSVYRDSRTEAFF
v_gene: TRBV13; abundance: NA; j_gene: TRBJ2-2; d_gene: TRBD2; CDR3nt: TGTGCCAGCAGCTACGGACTAGCGGGGGTAACCGGGGAGCTGTTTTTT; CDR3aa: CASSYGLAGVTGELFF
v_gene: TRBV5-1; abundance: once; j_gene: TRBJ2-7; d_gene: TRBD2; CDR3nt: TGCGCCAGCAGCTTGGGGCTAGCGGTCTACGAGCAGTACTTC; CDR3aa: CASSLGLAVYEQYF
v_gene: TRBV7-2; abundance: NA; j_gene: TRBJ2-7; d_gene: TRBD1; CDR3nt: TGTGCCAGCAGCCGGGACAGGGGAAGCTCCTACGAGCAGTACTTC; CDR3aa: CASSRDRGSSYEQYF
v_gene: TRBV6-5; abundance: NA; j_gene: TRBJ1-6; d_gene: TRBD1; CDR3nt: TGTGCCAGCACGGGACAGGGTAATTCACCCCTCCACTTT; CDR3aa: CASTGQGNSPLHF
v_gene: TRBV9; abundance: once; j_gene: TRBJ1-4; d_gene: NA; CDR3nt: TGTGCCAGCAGCGTCGGGGGGTCGGGGGAGGAAAAACTGTTTTTT; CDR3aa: CASSVGGSGEEKLFF
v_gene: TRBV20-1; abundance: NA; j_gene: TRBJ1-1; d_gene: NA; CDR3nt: TGCAGTGCTATAGCGTACACTGAAGCTTTCTTT; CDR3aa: CSAIAYTEAFF
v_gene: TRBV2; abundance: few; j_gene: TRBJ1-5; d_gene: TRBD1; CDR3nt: TGTGCCAGCAGAGCGGACAGGGGGCAGAATCAGCCCCAGCATTTT; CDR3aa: CASRADRGQNQPQHF
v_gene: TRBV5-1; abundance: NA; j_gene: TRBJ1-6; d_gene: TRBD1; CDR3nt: TGCGCCAGCAGCCTACAGGGGGGGTCCTATAATTCACCCCTCCACTTT; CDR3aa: CASSLQGGSYNSPLHF
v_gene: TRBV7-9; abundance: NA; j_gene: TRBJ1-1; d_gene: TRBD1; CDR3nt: TGTGCCAGCAGCCAGGGGACAGGCTGGGCATTGAACACTGAAGCTTTCTTT; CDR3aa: CASSQGTGWALNTEAFF
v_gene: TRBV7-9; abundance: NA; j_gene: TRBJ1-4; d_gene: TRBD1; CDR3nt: TGTGCCAGCAGCGAGAGACAGGGTTCGGAAAAACTGTTTTTT; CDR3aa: CASSERQGSEKLFF
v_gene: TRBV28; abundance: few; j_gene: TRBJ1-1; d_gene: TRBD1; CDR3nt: TGTGCCAGCAATACTCTACAGGGGTTGGCTGAAGCTTTCTTT; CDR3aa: CASNTLQGLAEAFF
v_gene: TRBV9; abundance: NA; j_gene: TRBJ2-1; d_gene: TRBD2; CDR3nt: TGTGCCAGCAGCGTAGAAAGCGGGGGGGCTAGGAATGAGCAGTTCTTC; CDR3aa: CASSVESGGARNEQFF
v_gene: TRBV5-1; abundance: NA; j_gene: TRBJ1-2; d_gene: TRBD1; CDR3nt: TGCGCCAGCAGCTTGGCCCAAGGACAGGGAGGTGGCTACACCTTC; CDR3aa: CASSLAQGQGGGYTF